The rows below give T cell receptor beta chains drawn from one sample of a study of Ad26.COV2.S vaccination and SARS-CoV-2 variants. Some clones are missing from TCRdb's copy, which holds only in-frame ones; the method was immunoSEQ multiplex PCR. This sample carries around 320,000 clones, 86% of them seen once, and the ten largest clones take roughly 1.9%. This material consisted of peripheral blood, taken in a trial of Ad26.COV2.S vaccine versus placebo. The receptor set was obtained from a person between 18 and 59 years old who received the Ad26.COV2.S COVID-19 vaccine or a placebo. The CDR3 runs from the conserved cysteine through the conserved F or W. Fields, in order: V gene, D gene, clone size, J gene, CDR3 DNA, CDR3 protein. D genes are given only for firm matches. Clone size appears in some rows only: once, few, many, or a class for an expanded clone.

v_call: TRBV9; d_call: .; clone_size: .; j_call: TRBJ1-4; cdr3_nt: TGTGCCAGCAGCCCCCGCGGCACCTCAACTAATGAAAAACTGTTTTTT; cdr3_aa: CASSPRGTSTNEKLFF
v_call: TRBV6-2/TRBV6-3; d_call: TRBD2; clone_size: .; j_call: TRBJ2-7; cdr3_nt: TGTGCCAGCAGTTACTCCGGACTAGCGGGGGGGAACCTTTACGAGCAGTACTTC; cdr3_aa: CASSYSGLAGGNLYEQYF
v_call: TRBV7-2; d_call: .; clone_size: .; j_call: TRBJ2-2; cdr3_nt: TGTGCCAGCAGCACCGCATGGGTTATGGCCGGGGAGCTGTTTTTT; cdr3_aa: CASSTAWVMAGELFF
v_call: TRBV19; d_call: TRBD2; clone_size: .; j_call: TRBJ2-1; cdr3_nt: TGTGCCAGTAGGGTGTGGTTTAGCGGGGGCGGCTACAATGAGCAGTTCTTC; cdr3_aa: CASRVWFSGGGYNEQFF
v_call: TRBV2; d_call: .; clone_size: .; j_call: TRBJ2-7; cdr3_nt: TGTGCCAGCACTGGATCCTATACCCACTACGAGCAGTACTTC; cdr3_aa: CASTGSYTHYEQYF
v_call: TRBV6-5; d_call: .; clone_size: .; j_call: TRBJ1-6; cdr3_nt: TGTGCCAGCAGTTCCCTACAGGGTAGTTCACCCCTCCACTTT; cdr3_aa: CASSSLQGSSPLHF
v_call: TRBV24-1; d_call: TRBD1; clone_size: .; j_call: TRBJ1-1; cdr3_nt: TGTGCCACCAGTAATCAGGGGGCCGAGAACACTGAAGCTTTCTTT; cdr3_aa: CATSNQGAENTEAFF
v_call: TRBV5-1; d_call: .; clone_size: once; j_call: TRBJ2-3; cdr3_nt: TGCGCCAGCAGCACACCCGACAGCACAGATACGCAGTATTTT; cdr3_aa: CASSTPDSTDTQYF
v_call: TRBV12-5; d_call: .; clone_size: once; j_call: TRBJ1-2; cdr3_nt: TGTGCTAGTGGATCACAGGGCTACTATGGCTACACCTTC; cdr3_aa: CASGSQGYYGYTF
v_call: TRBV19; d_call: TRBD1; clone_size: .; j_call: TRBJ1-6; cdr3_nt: TGTGCCAGTAGCCTGTCAGGGGGGTCACCCCTCCACTTT; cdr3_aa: CASSLSGGSPLHF
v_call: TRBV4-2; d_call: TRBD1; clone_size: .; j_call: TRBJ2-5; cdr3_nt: TGTGCCAGCAGCCAGGGGGACAGGGCAGCCCCGGAGACCCAGTACTTC; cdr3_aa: CASSQGDRAAPETQYF
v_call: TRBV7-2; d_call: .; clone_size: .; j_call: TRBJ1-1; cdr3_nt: TGTGCCAGCAGCTCCAGGGGGAACACTGAAGCTTTCTTT; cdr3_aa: CASSSRGNTEAFF
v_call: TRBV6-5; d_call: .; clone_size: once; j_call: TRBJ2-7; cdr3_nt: TGTGCCAGCAACCGACTGCAGGGGAACTCCTACGAGCAGTACTTC; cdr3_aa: CASNRLQGNSYEQYF
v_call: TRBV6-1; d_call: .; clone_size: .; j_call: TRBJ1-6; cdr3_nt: TGTGCCAGCAGTGAAGGTGCCTTGGATAATTCACCCCTCCACTTT; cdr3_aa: CASSEGALDNSPLHF
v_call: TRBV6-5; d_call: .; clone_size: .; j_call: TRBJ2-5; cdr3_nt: TGTGCCAGCAGTTTCCCCGGAGGCGGAGAGACCCAGTACTTC; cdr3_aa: CASSFPGGGETQYF
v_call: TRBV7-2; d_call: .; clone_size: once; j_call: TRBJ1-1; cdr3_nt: TGTGCCAGCAGCTTCGATGAATTACGTGAAGCTTTCTTT; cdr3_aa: CASSFDELREAFF
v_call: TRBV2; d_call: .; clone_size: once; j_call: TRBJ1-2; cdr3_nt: TGTGCCAGCAGTGAAGCCGGCCAGACCCTCTGGGGCTACACCTTC; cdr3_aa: CASSEAGQTLWGYTF
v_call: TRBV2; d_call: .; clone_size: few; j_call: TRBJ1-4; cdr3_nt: TGTGCCAGCAGGGTTCAGGGGATTACTAATGAAAAACTGTTTTTT; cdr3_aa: CASRVQGITNEKLFF
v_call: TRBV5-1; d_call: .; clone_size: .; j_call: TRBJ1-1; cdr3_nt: TGCGCCAGCAGCTTTAATGACCTATCCTCGGAGGCTTTCTTT; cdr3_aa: CASSFNDLSSEAFF
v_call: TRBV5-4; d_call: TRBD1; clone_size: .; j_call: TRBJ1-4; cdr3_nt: TGTGCCAGCAGCTTGGCGGGGACAGGGGATGAAAAACTGTTTTTT; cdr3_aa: CASSLAGTGDEKLFF
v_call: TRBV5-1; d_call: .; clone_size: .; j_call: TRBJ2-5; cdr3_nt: TGCGCCAGCAGGTTGGTGGGGTTCCAAGAGACCCAGTACTTC; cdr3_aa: CASRLVGFQETQYF
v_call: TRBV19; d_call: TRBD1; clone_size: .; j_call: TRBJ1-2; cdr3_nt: TGTGCCAGTAGTCCGGGACAGAGACGCTATGGCTACACCTTC; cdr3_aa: CASSPGQRRYGYTF
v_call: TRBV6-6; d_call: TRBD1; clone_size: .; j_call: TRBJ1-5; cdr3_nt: TGTGCCAGCAGTTACCCCGGACAGGGGGCTGGGCAGCCCCAGCATTTT; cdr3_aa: CASSYPGQGAGQPQHF
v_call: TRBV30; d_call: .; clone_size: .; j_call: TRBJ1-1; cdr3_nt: TGTGCCTGGAGTAGGACCAGGATGAACACTGAAGCTTTCTTT; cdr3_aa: CAWSRTRMNTEAFF
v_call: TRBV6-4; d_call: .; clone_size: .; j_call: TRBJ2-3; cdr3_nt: TGTGCCAGCAGTGACAGGAGCACAGATACGCAGTATTTT; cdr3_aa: CASSDRSTDTQYF
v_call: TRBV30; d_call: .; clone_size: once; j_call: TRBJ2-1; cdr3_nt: TGTGCCTGGAGTGTACGGGGCGGAGAGTCCTACAATGAGCAGTTCTTC; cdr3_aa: CAWSVRGGESYNEQFF
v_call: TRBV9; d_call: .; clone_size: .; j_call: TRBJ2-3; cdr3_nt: TGTGCCAGCAGCGTAACCGGGAAGAGCACAGATACGCAGTATTTT; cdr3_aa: CASSVTGKSTDTQYF
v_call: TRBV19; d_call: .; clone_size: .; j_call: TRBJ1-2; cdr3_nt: TGTGCCAGTTCTGAGGGCAACAGAAACTATGGCTACACCTTC; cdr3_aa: CASSEGNRNYGYTF
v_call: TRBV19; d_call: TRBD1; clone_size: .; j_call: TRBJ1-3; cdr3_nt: TGTGCCAGTAGCCCGGGACAGGGACGGAGAAACACCATATATTTT; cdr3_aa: CASSPGQGRRNTIYF
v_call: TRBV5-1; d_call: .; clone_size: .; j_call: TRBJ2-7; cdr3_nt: TGCGCCAGCAGCTTGGTTGCAGGACAGTCCTCCTACGAGCAGTACTTC; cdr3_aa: CASSLVAGQSSYEQYF
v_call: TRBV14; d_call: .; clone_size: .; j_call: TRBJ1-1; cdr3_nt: TGTGCCAGTACTATCCAGCGGTACACTGAAGCTTTCTTT; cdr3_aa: CASTIQRYTEAFF
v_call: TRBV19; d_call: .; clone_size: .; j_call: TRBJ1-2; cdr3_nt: TGTGCCAGTAGTATTAATACAGGAACCCAAGGCTATGGCTACACCTTC; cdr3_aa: CASSINTGTQGYGYTF